This record looks at one T cell receptor (beta chain) sequence and its context. Trimming took 6 bases from V and 2 from J; bases not matched to a gene: 5. Germline V gene sequence: CDR1 MDHEN, CDR2 SYDVKM. The CDR3 covers 14 residues. The sample comes from a study of blood T cell repertoires in COVID-19. The overall study: COVID-19 samples collected from the United States, Italy and Spain covered acute and convalescent phases. From T cells, B-cell-depleted T cells, or PBMCs came the material, which was cDNA or gDNA.

In the original workflow: Amplification with reference gene primers provided the estimates of nucleated cell counts. This table comes from immunoSEQ multiplex PCR, and its TCRdb copy is limited to in-frame clones, with some not included. D and trimming were read from the DNA, whereas the V and J calls and clone size are those reported in that table. The data show roughly 150,000 clones, 75% to 85% seen once. This receptor was taken from a woman in her 50s with acute or convalescent COVID-19. The V call is TRBV28, the J call TRBJ2-7, with TRBD1 matching 9 bases. The sequencing input was peripheral blood. CDR3 nucleotides: TGTGCCAGCAGCCCCGGGACAGGGACCTACGAGCAGTACTTC. It encodes CASSPGTGTYEQYF.